Shown below are 20 T cell receptor beta chains from a single sample sequenced in a study of OX40 agonist ivuxolimab in advanced cancers. Library generation was performed with the immunoSEQ multiplex PCR assay. TCRdb mirrors the immuneACCESS table, restricted to in-frame sequences. Some clones are absent from its copies; in checked studies, under half trace to an unresolved V gene, and the reason for the others is unknown. Counted in this sample were roughly 30,000 clones; roughly 76% of them appeared once. 20% to 25% of the sample is held by the ten biggest clonotypes. This sample comprised CD4+ or CD8+ T cells sorted from blood, obtained in a trial of the OX40 agonist ivuxolimab. The receptors originated from an adult with an advanced solid tumor such as melanoma, head and neck, liver or kidney cancer.

In DNA, the CDR3 is TGTGCCAGCAGTGTGCAGGGCATGGGTGGCTACACCTTC. Protein product: CASSVQGMGGYTF. This chain links TRBV2 with TRBJ1-2; the D gene is possibly TRBD1 (5 bases). V was trimmed by 4 bases and J by 7 bases, leaving 13 bases between them. The CDR3 spans 13 residues. Germline lookup yields CDR1 SNHLY and CDR2 FYNNEI.

The chain employs TRBV7-3 and TRBJ1-5; TRBD1 is a possible D gene (5 bases). CDR1 SGHTA and CDR2 FQGTGA come from the germline V gene. Trimming took 2 bases from V and 2 from J, leaving 7 bases between them. This CDR3 has 14 amino acids. The CDR3 DNA reads TGTGCCAGCAGCTTAGGCAGGGGCAATCAGCCCCAGCATTTT. This encodes CASSLGRGNQPQHF.

The chain combines TRBV5-1 with TRBJ2-5, with D possibly matching TRBD2 (6 bases). The CDR3 contains 15 residues. Trimming took off 6 bases at V and 2 bases at J, with 17 bases between the two ends. CDR1 is SGHRS and CDR2 is YFSETQ in the germline V gene. The CDR3 here is CASNFGRGGQETQYF. The CDR3 nucleotides are TGCGCCAGCAATTTTGGGCGGGGCGGGCAAGAGACCCAGTACTTC.

The chain joins TRBV10-3 to TRBJ2-5; possibly TRBD1 for D (6 bases). The CDR3 runs to 16 residues. Germline V gives CDR1 ENHRY, CDR2 SYGVKD. Trimming took 5 bases from V and 4 from J, leaving 20 bases between them. CDR3: CAISPLEAQGTETQYF. Written as DNA, the CDR3 is TGTGCCATCAGTCCTTTAGAGGCACAGGGAACAGAGACCCAGTACTTC.

The chain combines TRBV5-1 with TRBJ2-7, with D hard to call. V lost 0 bases and J lost 0, with 10 bases in between. In germline, CDR1 is SGHRS, CDR2 YFSETQ. This CDR3 has 15 residues. The CDR3 region has the DNA TGCGCCAGCAGCTTGGGACTGCAAATCTCCTACGAGCAGTACTTC. Its protein is CASSLGLQISYEQYF.

This clone is labeled medium-sized. The identical CDR3 is also encoded by other nucleotide sequences in the sample. The J gene is TRBJ1-2, the V gene TRBV7-2; 8 bases agree with TRBD1. J gave up 5 bases and V 5 bases, and 4 bases lay outside the gene matches. CDR1 SGHTA and CDR2 FQGNSA come from the germline V gene. The CDR3 runs 13 residues. The CDR3 sequence: CASSRTGRYGYTF. For the CDR3, the DNA is TGTGCCAGCAGCCGGACAGGGAGGTATGGCTACACCTTC.

This clone occurred a few times. As DNA, the CDR3 is TGTGCCAGCAGTTTAGGGGGGGTGGGCGGCCGCGAGCAGTACTTC. This gives the protein CASSLGGVGGREQYF. The V gene is TRBV28, the J gene TRBJ2-7; 7 bases fit TRBD2. Germline V lookup: CDR1 MDHEN, CDR2 SYDVKM. The CDR3 spans 15 residues. J lost 6 bases, V lost 2 bases, and 10 bases had no gene match.

This clone is termed medium-sized (0.01 to 0.1%). The chain combines TRBV2 with TRBJ1-2; 7 bases are shared with TRBD1. In germline, CDR1 is SNHLY, CDR2 FYNNEI. The CDR3 consists of 14 residues. J was trimmed by 8 bases and V by 6 bases; bases with no gene match: 12. The CDR3 sequence is CASSALLTGSGYTF. The CDR3, as DNA: TGTGCCAGCAGCGCGCTCCTGACAGGGAGCGGCTACACCTTC.

A few counts support this clone. The CDR3 protein is CASSRTGWGDTQYF. In nucleotides, the CDR3 is TGTGCCAGCAGCCGGACAGGGTGGGGAGATACGCAGTATTTT. The chain couples TRBV2 to TRBJ2-3; 8 bases fit TRBD1. CDR3 length: 14 amino acids. The germline V gene encodes CDR1 SNHLY and CDR2 FYNNEI. Unmatched junction bases numbered 7, after V lost 6 bases and J lost 5 bases.

The V gene is TRBV18, the J gene TRBJ2-5; TRBD1 matches at 7 bases. Judging by the DNA end, TRBJ2-7 fits better; the J call may be wrong. Germline CDR1 KGHSH, CDR2 LQKENI. The CDR3 totals 13 residues. CDR3 residues: CASSGTEAYEQYF. Written as DNA, the CDR3 is TGTGCCAGTTCAGGGACAGAAGCCTACGAGCAGTACTTC.

This clone was counted once. The rearrangement joins TRBV6-4 to TRBJ2-3, with 9 bases fitting TRBD2. Per the germline V gene, CDR1 is MRHNA and CDR2 is SNTAGT. Trimming cost V 3 bases and J 11 bases; bases outside gene matches: 3. This CDR3 region has 12 residues. The CDR3: CASSETSGLQYF. CDR3 nucleotides: TGTGCCAGCAGTGAAACTAGCGGGTTGCAGTATTTT.

This chain joins TRBV5-5 and TRBJ2-2; D ambiguous. The CDR3 loop spans 14 amino acids. V was pared by 6 bases and J by 1 base, with 10 bases between. The germline CDR1 and CDR2 sequences are SGHKS and YYEKEE (reference sequence). CDR3 nucleotide sequence: TGTGCCAGCAAGCCCGCAGGGAACACCGGGGAGCTGTTTTTT. Its protein product is CASKPAGNTGELFF.

This clone was seen a few times. CDR3: CASSHGQGFYNSPLHF. The CDR3 DNA reads TGTGCCAGCAGCCATGGACAGGGCTTCTATAATTCACCCCTCCACTTT. This chain links TRBV7-9 with TRBJ1-6; 8 bases map to TRBD1. The germline gives CDR1 SEHNR, CDR2 FQNEAQ (reference sequence). CDR3 size: 16 residues. V gave up 5 bases and J gave up 3 bases; unmatched junction bases: 6.

By frequency in the sample, this clone is medium-sized. The rearrangement links TRBV2 to TRBJ2-1; 12 bases fit TRBD1. The J segment lost 8 bases and the V segment lost 7 bases, leaving 6 bases of the junction unmatched. The CDR3 spans 14 residues. Germline loops: CDR1 SNHLY, CDR2 FYNNEI. The CDR3 here is CASTRDRGRDEQFF. CDR3 nucleotides: TGTGCCAGCACCCGGGACAGGGGGCGCGATGAGCAGTTCTTC.

The chain couples TRBV2 to TRBJ2-5; D is unclear. V was trimmed by 5 bases and J by 3 bases, leaving 4 bases between them. The V gene's germline CDR1 is SNHLY and CDR2 FYNNEI. The CDR3 spans 11 residues. CDR3 amino acids: CASSREETQYF. The DNA of the CDR3 is TGTGCCAGCAGTAGGGAAGAGACCCAGTACTTC. Filled out from reference TRBV2 and TRBJ2-5, the complete variable domain reads EPEVTQTPSHQVTQMGQEVILRCVPISNHLYFYWYRQILGQKVEFLVSFYNNEISEKSEIFDDQFSVERPDGSNFTLKIRSTKLEDSAMYFCASSREETQYFGPGTRLLVL.

The rearrangement joins TRBV28 to TRBJ2-4; D is uncertain. This CDR3 has 14 residues. The V gene lost 4 bases and the J gene lost 6 bases, with 13 bases spanning the gap. CDR1 MDHEN and CDR2 SYDVKM come from the germline V gene. CDR3 region: CASSSPFPVNIQYF. The CDR3 bases are TGTGCCAGCAGTTCCCCCTTCCCCGTAAACATTCAGTACTTC. The full variable domain, completed using reference TRBV28 and TRBJ2-4, is DVKVTQSSRYLVKRTGEKVFLECVQDMDHENMFWYRQDPGLGLRLIYFSYDVKMKEKGDIPEGYSVSREKKERFSLILESASTNQTSMYLCASSSPFPVNIQYFGAGTRLSVL.

CDR3 protein: CASSLASGQGGNGYTF. In nucleotides, the CDR3 is TGTGCCAGCAGCTTAGCGTCGGGACAGGGGGGGAATGGCTACACCTTC. The genes are TRBV7-9 and TRBJ1-2; 11 bases align to TRBD1. This CDR3 region has 16 residues. CDR1 and CDR2 from the germline V gene are SEHNR and FQNEAQ (reference sequence). Losses at the gene ends were 0 bases for V and 6 bases for J; bases not matched to a gene: 6.

The sample holds one count of this clone. The chain uses TRBV18 and TRBJ1-1; D may be TRBD1 (5 bases). The germline gives CDR1 KGHSH, CDR2 LQKENI. Trimming took 2 bases from V and 2 from J, leaving 18 bases between them. The CDR3 totals 17 residues. The CDR3 region has the DNA TGTGCCAGCTCACCAATTGTGATAGGGGAGGGCAACACTGAAGCTTTCTTT. As protein: CASSPIVIGEGNTEAFF.

This rearrangement joins TRBV7-3 to TRBJ2-5; unclear D gene. Germline V gene lookup returns CDR1 SGHTA and CDR2 FQGTGA. The length of the CDR3 is 13 residues. V dropped 3 bases and J dropped 4 bases, with 9 bases sitting between them. The CDR3 DNA reads as TGTGCCAGCAGCTTGGGCCGAGGAGAGACCCAGTACTTC. This encodes CASSLGRGETQYF.

This clone was seen only a few times. V and J are TRBV7-9 and TRBJ2-2; a weak D match, TRBD2 (6 bases). The CDR3 contains 15 residues. From germline, CDR1 is SEHNR and CDR2 FQNEAQ (reference sequence). Trimming removed 2 bases from V and 3 bases from J, with 10 bases in between. In nucleotides, the CDR3 is TGTGCCAGCAGCTTACTACGGGACTACACCGGGGAGCTGTTTTTT. Translated: CASSLLRDYTGELFF.